This is a list of T cell receptor beta chains from one sample in a study of T cells in Graves' hyperthyroidism and ophthalmopathy. Via MiXCR, TCRdb re-called the multiplex PCR reads, giving one row per CDR3 protein. The data show 530,000 or so distinct CDR3 sequences, approximately 17% seen once. Sequencing input: blood. These receptors all stem from a woman between 18 and 29 years old with Graves' ophthalmopathy. Both conserved end residues are part of each CDR3. The D gene is left open where the match is weak. A clone size is listed for some rows: how often the clone was seen (once, few, many), or a class if it is expanded.

clone size	V gene	D gene	J gene	CDR3 protein	CDR3 DNA
many	TRBV2	.	TRBJ1-5	CASSDSRNQPQHF	TGTGCCAGCAGTGACAGCCGCAATCAGCCCCAGCATTTT
few	TRBV27	.	TRBJ1-2	CASSLGAPYGYTF	TGTGCCAGCAGTTTGGGGGCGCCCTATGGCTACACCTTC
few	TRBV12-3/TRBV12-4	.	TRBJ1-4	CASSLILNEKLFF	TGTGCCAGCAGTTTAATCCTTAATGAAAAACTGTTTTTT
few	TRBV9	.	TRBJ2-7	CASTGGPGKGEQYF	TGTGCCAGCACCGGGGGCCCGGGTAAGGGCGAGCAGTACTTC
many	TRBV11-2	.	TRBJ1-1	CASRPSRNTEAFF	TGTGCCAGCAGACCCAGCCGGAACACTGAAGCTTTCTTT
many	TRBV7-9	TRBD1	TRBJ1-2	CASSPRTGERFGYTF	TGTGCCAGCAGCCCACGGACAGGGGAGAGGTTCGGCTACACCTTC
many	TRBV30	.	TRBJ1-1	CAWNPGHAKRGAFF	TGTGCCTGGAATCCGGGACATGCCAAACGAGGAGCTTTCTTT
few	TRBV7-3	.	TRBJ1-3	CASSPRGTGGGFGNTIYF	TGTGCCAGCAGCCCACGTGGGACGGGCGGTGGCTTTGGAAACACCATATATTTT
many	TRBV5-1	TRBD2	TRBJ2-2	CASSLAELALTGELFF	TGCGCCAGCAGCTTGGCCGAACTAGCGCTAACCGGGGAGCTGTTTTTT
many	TRBV7-2	.	TRBJ1-4	CASSLLGVGRSTTNEKLFF	TGTGCCAGCAGCTTATTAGGAGTAGGCAGGTCCACAACTAATGAAAAACTGTTTTTT
many	TRBV7-9	.	TRBJ2-3	CASSTPGTGDTQYF	TGTGCCAGCAGCACTCCAGGGACTGGAGATACGCAGTATTTT
.	TRBV29-1	.	TRBJ1-1	CSDSGLRNTEAFF	TGCAGCGACTCCGGCCTTCGGAACACTGAAGCTTTCTTT
many	TRBV30	.	TRBJ1-5	CAWSEKGNQPQHF	TGTGCCTGGAGTGAGAAGGGCAATCAGCCCCAGCATTTT
few	TRBV5-4	.	TRBJ1-1	CASSLGGTNTEAFF	TGTGCCAGCAGCTTGGGGGGGACGAACACTGAAGCTTTCTTT
many	TRBV5-1	.	TRBJ1-2	CASSSGPGYTF	TGCGCCAGCAGCTCCGGACCTGGCTACACCTTC
few	TRBV7-3	.	TRBJ2-3	CASSPSGTLTGDTQYF	TGTGCCAGCAGCCCGTCCGGGACCCTTACGGGGGATACGCAGTATTTT
.	TRBV6-1	TRBD2	TRBJ2-1	CASTKLAGFYNEQFF	TGTGCCAGCACCAAACTAGCGGGGTTCTACAATGAGCAGTTCTTC
.	TRBV7-8	.	TRBJ2-5	CASSLDLPPGTQYF	TGTGCCAGCAGCTTAGATTTGCCCCCTGGGACCCAGTACTTC
many	TRBV7-2	.	TRBJ2-7	CATKPAAGTSYEQYF	TGTGCCACCAAACCAGCAGCGGGTACTTCCTACGAGCAGTACTTC
many	TRBV6-2/TRBV6-3	.	TRBJ2-2	CASSSDGIGELFF	TGTGCCAGCAGCTCGGATGGGATCGGGGAGCTGTTTTTT
many	TRBV7-3	.	TRBJ1-1	CASSLIVGAEAFF	TGTGCCAGCAGCTTAATTGTGGGGGCTGAAGCTTTCTTT
.	TRBV6-1	.	TRBJ2-1	CASSVLANEQFF	TGTGCCAGCAGTGTTTTAGCCAATGAGCAGTTCTTC
.	TRBV4-3	TRBD2	TRBJ2-3	CASSQDLPSGRLDTQYF	TGCGCCAGCAGCCAAGATCTCCCTAGCGGGAGGTTGGATACGCAGTATTTT
many	TRBV5-6	.	TRBJ1-1	CASRPLPSGKDEAFF	TGTGCCAGCAGGCCCTTACCCTCGGGGAAGGATGAAGCTTTCTTT
few	TRBV9	.	TRBJ1-1	CASSVAGMNTEAFF	TGTGCCAGCAGCGTAGCCGGAATGAACACTGAAGCTTTCTTT
many	TRBV30	.	TRBJ1-2	CACPGGPSGYTF	TGTGCCTGTCCTGGCGGCCCATCTGGCTACACCTTC
.	TRBV10-3	.	TRBJ1-1	CAISKTGNFMNTEAFF	TGTGCCATCAGTAAAACAGGGAATTTCATGAACACTGAAGCTTTCTTT
.	TRBV18	TRBD1	TRBJ2-2	CASSLMDREGTGELFF	TGTGCCAGCTCACTGATGGACAGGGAAGGCACCGGGGAGCTGTTTTTT
few	TRBV20-1	.	TRBJ1-1	CSARPPVREGAEAFF	TGCAGTGCTAGACCCCCGGTGAGGGAGGGGGCTGAAGCTTTCTTT
few	TRBV4-1	.	TRBJ1-5	CASSQAGAVNQPQHF	TGCGCCAGCAGCCAAGCGGGGGCGGTCAATCAGCCCCAGCATTTT
many	TRBV30	TRBD2	TRBJ2-3	CAWWTSGSADTQYF	TGTGCCTGGTGGACTAGCGGGAGTGCAGATACGCAGTATTTT
.	TRBV30	.	TRBJ1-3	CAWSEGAGNTIYF	TGTGCCTGGAGTGAAGGGGCTGGAAACACCATATATTTT
many	TRBV29-1	TRBD2	TRBJ2-1	CSVEVLAGGVEQFF	TGCAGCGTTGAAGTACTAGCGGGAGGGGTTGAGCAGTTCTTC
once	TRBV27	.	TRBJ2-2	CASSFLGPAVTGELFF	TGTGCCAGCAGTTTTCTTGGACCCGCGGTCACCGGGGAGCTGTTTTTT
.	TRBV6-1	.	TRBJ2-3	CASSDWTARTQYF	TGTGCCAGCAGTGACTGGACCGCCCGCACGCAGTATTTT
many	TRBV3-1	.	TRBJ1-1	CASSQESTAFSGNTEAFF	TGTGCCAGCAGCCAAGAATCCACGGCCTTCTCCGGGAACACTGAAGCTTTCTTT
.	TRBV20-1	.	TRBJ1-6	CSASASRGYNSPLHF	TGCAGTGCTAGCGCCAGCCGGGGATATAATTCACCCCTCCACTTT
.	TRBV29-1	.	TRBJ2-7	CSVDISSYEQYF	TGCAGCGTGGACATCAGCTCCTACGAGCAGTACTTC
.	TRBV25-1	.	TRBJ2-2	CASSGYAGTTGELFF	TGTGCCAGCAGTGGATATGCAGGGACCACCGGGGAGCTGTTTTTT
many	TRBV9	TRBD2	TRBJ2-1	CASSVSGTSGGNEQFF	TGTGCCAGCAGCGTCTCCGGGACTAGCGGGGGTAATGAGCAGTTCTTC
.	TRBV18	.	TRBJ1-2	CASSPPPGLSYGYTF	TGTGCCAGCTCACCACCGCCAGGGCTTTCCTATGGCTACACCTTC
many	TRBV28	.	TRBJ1-5	CASHRGARNQPQHF	TGTGCCAGCCACCGGGGGGCTCGCAATCAGCCCCAGCATTTT
.	TRBV5-6	TRBD1	TRBJ1-2	CASSWGQGSKNYGYTF	TGTGCCAGCAGCTGGGGACAGGGATCCAAAAACTATGGCTACACCTTC
.	TRBV5-1	.	TRBJ1-4	CASSLYGVEEKLFF	TGCGCCAGCAGCTTGTACGGGGTAGAGGAAAAACTGTTTTTT
.	TRBV28	TRBD1	TRBJ2-2	CASSLQGRLFF	TGTGCCAGCAGTCTACAGGGGAGGCTGTTTTTT
many	TRBV5-1	TRBD2	TRBJ2-1	CASSLELAGYNEQFF	TGCGCCAGCAGCTTGGAACTAGCGGGCTACAATGAGCAGTTCTTC
few	TRBV4-1	TRBD1	TRBJ2-5	CASSQAGTGSWETQYF	TGCGCCAGCAGCCAAGCAGGGACAGGGTCTTGGGAGACCCAGTACTTC
.	TRBV24-1	TRBD2	TRBJ2-3	CATSGGARAREDTQYF	TGTGCCACAAGCGGGGGGGCCCGGGCCAGGGAAGATACGCAGTATTTT
.	TRBV5-4	TRBD1	TRBJ2-3	CASSPGQGASTDTQYF	TGTGCCAGCAGCCCGGGACAGGGGGCAAGCACAGATACGCAGTATTTT
many	TRBV2	TRBD1	TRBJ2-5	CASSSTGGGETQYF	TGTGCCAGCAGTTCGACAGGGGGCGGAGAGACCCAGTACTTC
many	TRBV28	.	TRBJ1-2	CAVREGPENYGYTF	TGTGCCGTCCGCGAGGGGCCAGAGAACTATGGCTACACCTTC
many	TRBV18	.	TRBJ1-3	CASSPGPSGNTIYF	TGTGCCAGCTCACCCGGACCCTCTGGAAACACCATATATTTT
many	TRBV7-3	.	TRBJ1-6	CASSLGAPNSPLHF	TGTGCCAGCAGCTTAGGGGCGCCTAATTCACCCCTCCACTTT
few	TRBV19	TRBD2	TRBJ2-1	CASTSGTSEYNEQFF	TGTGCCAGTACTTCCGGGACTAGCGAATACAATGAGCAGTTCTTC
.	TRBV6-2/TRBV6-3	TRBD1	TRBJ1-1	CASGPFRVATGGGRNTEAFF	TGTGCCAGCGGACCATTCCGCGTCGCCACAGGGGGCGGAAGGAACACTGAAGCTTTCTTT